The entry below describes one TCR beta chain. Its specificity is not known. These data are taken from a study of tumor and adjacent non-tumor tissue in lung cancer. Study-wide context: The cohort had 12 adenocarcinoma, a couple of squamous cell and 1 small cell patients. Patients were aged about 31 to 85, approximately ten men and a handful of women, stage I to III. Study-level results: Patients with more diverse tumor TCRs had worse survival. Significantly higher TCR diversity was found in tumor than normal lung.

The template was RNA from unsorted bulk tissue. Germline V gives CDR1 SGHAT, CDR2 FQNNGV. The CDR3 runs to 16 residues. TCRbeta libraries were built with three rounds of nested PCR, modified from ARM-PCR. Each CDR3 protein gets one entry after TCRdb re-called the multiplex PCR reads with MiXCR. The sample consists of approximately 100,000 distinct CDR3 sequences, 75% of them appearing once. The TCR was taken from a woman aged 60 to 75 with non-small cell lung cancer. This chain links TRBV11-2 with TRBJ2-1, with D possibly matching TRBD1 (7 bases). The sequenced sample consisted of lung tumor tissue. The CDR3: CTSSLITGELNNEQFF. The CDR3, as DNA: TGTACTAGCAGCCTGATTACAGGGGAGCTAAACAATGAGCAGTTCTTC.